One sample yielded the 24 T cell receptor beta chains listed below, sequenced in a study of shared clonotypes between healthy human individuals. The protocol was immunoSEQ multiplex PCR, while the TCRdb copy is restricted to in-frame clones and leaves out a portion. The sample lists fewer than 1 million clones, approximately 96% seen once, with under 0.25% in the top ten. The naive CD8 subset, CD45RO-negative cells positively selected for CCR7, excluded terminally differentiated effector memory CD45RA+ cells. The source material was naive CD8+ T cells sorted from blood. Receptors were obtained from a man aged 25-45 years in good health.

The V call is TRBV28, the J call TRBJ1-2; D call uncertain. There are 14 residues in the CDR3. Germline CDR1 and CDR2: MDHEN and SYDVKM. The V and J ends lost 2 bases and 8 bases respectively, with 15 bases between them. The CDR3 protein is CASSLEREFGGYTF. CDR3 nucleotide sequence: TGTGCCAGCAGTTTAGAGCGAGAATTTGGGGGCTACACCTTC.

This chain uses TRBV27 with TRBJ2-7; 7 bases align to TRBD2. The length of the CDR3 is 15 residues. With V trimmed by 2 bases and J by 6 bases, 10 bases remained unmatched. Germline values: CDR1 MNHEY, CDR2 SMNVEV (reference sequence). As DNA, the CDR3 is TGTGCCAGCAGTTTAGGTTCCAGCGGGATAGGCGAGCAGTACTTC. Protein product: CASSLGSSGIGEQYF.

The chain recombines TRBV11-2 with TRBJ2-4; D not certain. The CDR3 has 13 residues. With 4 bases removed from V and 6 bases from J, the gap between germline ends came to 10 bases. The germline V gene has CDR1 SGHAT and CDR2 FQNNGV. This CDR3 reads CASSYPYGNIQYF. The CDR3 region has the DNA TGTGCCAGCAGCTACCCTTACGGAAACATTCAGTACTTC.

The chain combines TRBV14 with TRBJ1-1; TRBD1 matches 7 bases. The V and J ends lost 4 bases and 3 bases, in that order; junction bases with no gene match: 5. The CDR3 contains 14 residues. The V gene's germline CDR1 is SGHDN and CDR2 FVKESK. The CDR3 reads CASSLRQGDTEAFF. CDR3 nucleotides: TGTGCCAGCAGCCTTAGACAGGGAGACACTGAAGCTTTCTTT.

The chain is built from TRBV28 and TRBJ1-1; D unresolved. Germline V gene data show CDR1 as MDHEN and CDR2 as SYDVKM. V was pared by 5 bases and J by 4 bases, with 14 bases between. This CDR3 has 14 residues. The CDR3 DNA reads as TGTGCCAGCAGTCCCCCCCGGCGGGGCACTGAAGCTTTCTTT. Translated: CASSPPRRGTEAFF.

The chain couples TRBV10-2 to TRBJ2-6; possibly TRBD2 for D (6 bases). The CDR3 length is 14 residues. V lost 7 bases to trimming and J lost 0 bases, with 7 bases between them. Per the germline V gene, CDR1 is WSHSY and CDR2 is SAAADI. CDR3 protein: CASKGGSGANVLTF. Written as DNA, the CDR3 is TGCGCCAGCAAGGGAGGCTCTGGGGCCAACGTCCTGACTTTC.

The chain is built from TRBV7-9 and TRBJ1-4, with TRBD1 matching 7 bases. The germline CDR1 and CDR2 sequences are SEHNR and FQNEAQ (reference sequence). V trimming: 6 bases; J trimming: 4 bases; junction bases outside the gene matches: 5. The CDR3 contains 14 residues. CDR3 residues: CASRKTGSNEKLFF. The DNA of the CDR3 is TGTGCCAGCAGGAAGACAGGGAGTAATGAAAAACTGTTTTTT.

V usage is TRBV5-1 and J usage is TRBJ1-5, with D possibly TRBD1 on 6 matching bases. Trimming removed 4 bases from V and 6 bases from J, with 11 bases in between. Germline CDR1 reads SGHRS; CDR2 reads YFSETQ. The CDR3 extends over 13 amino acids. CDR3 loop: CASSDTGRQPQHF. CDR3 bases: TGCGCCAGCAGCGATACAGGGCGTCAGCCCCAGCATTTT.

The rearrangement uses TRBV13 and TRBJ2-7, with D tentatively TRBD1 (6 bases). Germline-derived CDR1 and CDR2 are PRHDT and FYEKMQ (reference sequence). The CDR3 totals 14 residues. The ends were cut back, 6 bases at V and 5 bases at J, with 17 bases in the middle. This chain's CDR3 is CASRDSEVVDEQYF. The CDR3 coding sequence is TGTGCCAGCAGGGACAGCGAAGTCGTCGACGAGCAGTACTTC.

The chain links TRBV5-8 to TRBJ2-2; D gene uncertain. There are 11 residues in the CDR3. V dropped 7 bases and J dropped 7 bases, with 8 bases sitting between them. Germline CDR1 SGHTS, CDR2 YDEGEE. The CDR3 coding sequence is TGTGCCAGCCTGACCAGCGGGGAGCTGTTTTTT. Protein: CASLTSGELFF.

About this clone: Distinct nucleotide sequences in the sample also encode this CDR3. The CDR3 protein is CASRDSGANVLTF. The CDR3 region has the DNA TGTGCCAGCCGAGACTCTGGGGCCAACGTCCTGACTTTC. V is TRBV27 and J is TRBJ2-6; unclear D gene. Germline V gene sequence: CDR1 MNHEY, CDR2 SMNVEV (reference sequence). The V gene lost 8 bases and the J gene lost 0 bases, with 5 bases spanning the gap. The CDR3 loop spans 13 amino acids.

The J gene is TRBJ2-1, the V gene TRBV29-1, with 7 bases that match TRBD2. This CDR3 region has 14 residues. Unmatched junction bases numbered 6, after V lost 2 bases and J lost 5 bases. Germline V lookup: CDR1 SQVTM, CDR2 ANQGSEA. Here the CDR3 DNA reads TGCAGCGTTGAACGTCTAGCGGTCGACAATGAGCAGTTCTTC. It yields the protein CSVERLAVDNEQFF.

The rearrangement joins TRBV5-1 to TRBJ1-1; possible D gene TRBD1, 5 bases. The CDR3 is made up of 15 amino acids. V was cut by 0 bases and J by 0 bases, with 9 bases left in between. The germline gives CDR1 SGHRS, CDR2 YFSETQ. In nucleotides, the CDR3 is TGCGCCAGCAGCTTGGGTAGGGGTATGAACACTGAAGCTTTCTTT. Amino acid sequence: CASSLGRGMNTEAFF.

V is TRBV6-1 and J is TRBJ2-7; weak D call: TRBD2 (5 bases). Trimming took 7 bases from V and 2 from J, leaving 12 bases between them. Germline CDR1 MNHNS, CDR2 SASEGT. The CDR3 has 13 residues. The CDR3 is CASTRRAPYEQYF. CDR3 sequence (DNA): TGTGCCAGCACTCGGCGGGCCCCCTACGAGCAGTACTTC.

This rearrangement joins TRBV9 to TRBJ1-4, with D unclear. Germline lookup yields CDR1 SGDLS and CDR2 YYNGEE. This CDR3 spans 16 amino acids. V was shortened by 4 bases and J by 5 bases, with 18 bases between the two germline ends. This CDR3 reads CASSLRVGSLNEKLFF. CDR3 in DNA: TGTGCCAGCAGCCTGAGAGTAGGGAGCCTGAATGAAAAACTGTTTTTT. The whole variable domain, filled in from reference TRBV9 and TRBJ1-4, reads DSGVTQTPKHLITATGQRVTLRCSPRSGDLSVYWYQQSLDQGLQFLIQYYNGEERAKGNILERFSAQQFPDLHSELNLSSLELGDSALYFCASSLRVGSLNEKLFFGSGTQLSVL.

This rearrangement joins TRBV4-1 to TRBJ2-2, with D possibly TRBD1 on 6 matching bases. This CDR3 comprises 15 residues. Per the germline V gene, CDR1 is MGHRA and CDR2 is YSYEKL. V lost 1 base to trimming and J lost 7 bases, with 13 bases between them. CDR3 residues: CASSQVQGIGGELFF. CDR3 nucleotides: TGCGCCAGCAGCCAAGTACAGGGAATTGGCGGGGAGCTGTTTTTT.

The chain uses TRBV7-2 and TRBJ2-3; 14 bases match TRBD2. The V segment lost 2 bases and the J segment 4 bases; nucleotides outside the gene matches: 11. This CDR3 comprises 19 residues. CDR1 is SGHTA, CDR2 FQGNSA, per germline. CDR3 bases: TGTGCCAGCAGCTTATCGGTGCAGAGACTAGCGGGAGGGTCAGATACGCAGTATTTT. Amino acid sequence: CASSLSVQRLAGGSDTQYF.

This clone was seen just once. The chain joins TRBV6-6 to TRBJ1-5; 7 bases match TRBD1. Germline V gene data show CDR1 as MNHNY and CDR2 as SVGAGI (reference sequence). This CDR3 region has 13 residues. After removal of 6 bases from V and 6 bases from J, the junction contained 5 bases not matched to a gene. The CDR3 loop reads CASSTGVSQPQHF. In DNA form, the CDR3 reads TGTGCCAGCAGCACAGGGGTGTCTCAGCCCCAGCATTTT.

This clone was counted a single time. This sequence joins TRBV28 and TRBJ2-1; 8 positions match TRBD1. This CDR3 contains 14 residues. After removal of 6 bases from V and 7 bases from J, the junction contained 8 bases not matched to a gene. CDR1 and CDR2 (germline): MDHEN, SYDVKM. CDR3 in amino acids: CASRFLDRVNEQFF. CDR3 nucleotide sequence: TGTGCCAGCAGGTTCCTGGACAGGGTAAATGAGCAGTTCTTC.

The chain joins TRBV2 to TRBJ2-3, with 9 bases aligning to TRBD1. The CDR3 sequence is 14 residues long. CDR1 and CDR2 (germline): SNHLY, FYNNEI. V shed 2 bases and J 14 bases; nucleotides not matched to a gene: 11. In DNA form, the CDR3 reads TGTGCCAGCAGTGAATCAGGGAACAGGGGGCTGGGGTATTTT. It codes for CASSESGNRGLGYF.

The V gene is TRBV9, the J gene TRBJ2-1; D is ambiguous. V was cut by 3 bases and J by 4 bases, with 14 bases left in between. The CDR3 has 15 residues. Germline CDR1 is SGDLS and CDR2 is YYNGEE. CDR3 nucleotides: TGTGCCAGCAGCGCCCGAGATCTTAGGTACAATGAGCAGTTCTTC. Encoded protein: CASSARDLRYNEQFF.

This chain links TRBV7-9 with TRBJ2-7; a possible D gene is TRBD2 (5 bases). V dropped 5 bases and J dropped 6 bases, with 14 bases sitting between them. Per germline, CDR1 SEHNR and CDR2 FQNEAQ (reference sequence). This CDR3 is 13 amino acids long. The CDR3 loop reads CASSPRGDLEQYF. CDR3 bases: TGTGCCAGCAGCCCACGGGGAGACCTCGAGCAGTACTTC.

This chain joins TRBV7-6 and TRBJ2-3, with 8 bases identical to TRBD2. The CDR3 is made up of 14 amino acids. J gave up 3 bases and V 5 bases, and 4 bases lay outside the gene matches. The germline gives CDR1 SGHVS, CDR2 FNYEAQ. Written as DNA, the CDR3 is TGTGCCAGCAGCGATTCGGGGGGGACAGATACGCAGTATTTT. Translating gives CASSDSGGTDTQYF.

The rearrangement links TRBV13 to TRBJ1-1, with no clear D. The CDR3 spans 11 residues. V was shortened by 1 base and J by 9 bases, with 6 bases between the two germline ends. Per germline, CDR1 PRHDT and CDR2 FYEKMQ (reference sequence). CDR3 coding DNA: TGTGCCAGCAGCTTAGAAGGAAAAGCTTTCTTT. This encodes CASSLEGKAFF.